A single sample gave rise to the 8 T cell receptor beta chains below, sequenced in a study of shared T cell receptors in the human thymus. This table comes from immunoSEQ multiplex PCR, and its TCRdb copy is limited to in-frame clones, with some not included. The sample lists hundreds of thousands of clones; about four fifths were seen once. These data also formed part of another study, on human thymus T cells.

Sequenced input: thymocytes. These receptors originate from a boy younger than two with a congenital heart defect.

This clone was detected only a few times. This CDR3 reads CATLQRRTGELFF. Here the CDR3 DNA reads TGTGCCACCTTGCAGAGGCGGACCGGGGAGCTGTTTTTT. The genes are TRBV11-3 and TRBJ2-2; D not certain. Between the trimmed V and J ends, which lost 10 bases and 5 bases, there was a span of 14 bases. This CDR3 is built from 13 residues. Germline CDR1 SGHNT, CDR2 YENEEA. The variable domain in full, with the rest retrieved from reference TRBV11-3 and TRBJ2-2, is EAGVVQSPRYKIIEKKQPVAFWCNPISGHNTLYWYLQNLGQGPELLIRYENEEAVDDSQLPKDRFSAERLKGVDSTLKIQPAELGDSAVYLCATLQRRTGELFFGEGSRLTVL.

J is TRBJ2-7 and V is TRBV28; TRBD2 aligns across 8 bases. The CDR3 runs to 13 residues. V lost 5 bases, J lost 4 bases, and 4 bases stayed unmatched. Germline CDR1 and CDR2: MDHEN and SYDVKM. CDR3: CASSPRGGYEQYF. The CDR3 coding sequence is TGTGCCAGCAGTCCCCGGGGGGGATACGAGCAGTACTTC.

This sequence joins TRBV21-1 and TRBJ2-3; the table names TRBD1, a call not compared with the DNA. TRBV21-1 is deemed a pseudogene. This CDR3 spans 13 amino acids. The DNA of the CDR3 is TGTGCCAGCAGCAAGGACAGGGTCCATACGCAGTATTTT. Encoded protein: CASSKDRVHTQYF.

The chain combines TRBV9 with TRBJ1-1, with D tentatively TRBD1 (6 bases). Trimming took off 3 bases at V and 0 bases at J, with 18 bases between the two ends. Germline V gene sequence: CDR1 SGDLS, CDR2 YYNGEE. There are 17 residues in the CDR3. CDR3 amino acids: CASSASPEDRMNTEAFF. The CDR3 DNA reads TGTGCCAGCAGCGCCTCCCCTGAGGACAGAATGAACACTGAAGCTTTCTTT.

The CDR3 bases are TGTGCCAGCAGCTTGGCGACAGTAACGACAGGGCCTAGGTATGGCTACACCTTC. It is translated as CASSLATVTTGPRYGYTF. This chain uses TRBV5-6 with TRBJ1-2, with 7 bases aligning to TRBD1. Trimming at V came to 0 bases and at J to 5 bases, leaving 16 bases not matched to a gene. Germline V lookup: CDR1 SGHDT, CDR2 YYEEEE. There are 18 residues in the CDR3.

The V gene is TRBV7-3, the J gene TRBJ1-2; 7 nucleotides agree with TRBD1. The length of the CDR3 is 15 residues. J gave up 10 bases and V 0 bases, and 11 bases lay outside the gene matches. CDR1 is SGHTA, CDR2 FQGTGA, per germline. The CDR3 bases are TGTGCCAGCAGCTTAACTGGGACAGCTTTATTTCCCTACACCTTC. Residues: CASSLTGTALFPYTF.

V usage is TRBV15 and J usage is TRBJ2-3; perhaps TRBD2 as D (7 bases). V shed 0 bases and J shed 7 bases, with 20 bases lying between them. CDR1 and CDR2 (germline): LNHNV, YYDKDF (reference sequence). CDR3 length: 17 residues. The CDR3 DNA follows: TGTGCCACCAGCAGAGATGGAGAGCGGCCGGGGGGCAATACGCAGTATTTT. Translating it yields CATSRDGERPGGNTQYF. The whole variable domain, filled in from reference TRBV15 and TRBJ2-3, reads DAMVIQNPRYQVTQFGKPVTLSCSQTLNHNVMYWYQQKSSQAPKLLFHYYDKDFNNEADTPDNFQSRRPNTSFCFLDIRSPGLGDTAMYLCATSRDGERPGGNTQYFGPGTRLTVL.

The chain employs TRBV11-2 and TRBJ2-1; no firm D call. This CDR3 contains 11 residues. Germline V gene data show CDR1 as SGHAT and CDR2 as FQNNGV. Between the trimmed V and J ends, which lost 3 bases and 14 bases, there was a span of 11 bases. The CDR3 DNA reads as TGTGCCAGCAGCTTGCACGAACTCGAGTTCTTC. Its protein product is CASSLHELEFF.